These 7 T cell receptor beta chains were all obtained from the same sample, sequenced in a study of long-term antiretroviral therapy in people with HIV. A v3.0 immunoSEQ assay was performed at survey level. This table comes from immunoSEQ multiplex PCR, and its TCRdb copy is limited to in-frame clones, with some not included. The data show about 26,000 clones, roughly 82% seen once. The source material was unsorted PBMCs, sampled 1.1 years before starting antiretroviral therapy. The receptors were sampled from a woman in her twenties or thirties with HIV.

CDR3 sequence reads: CASSPTGLRETQYF. CDR3 DNA: TGTGCCAGTAGTCCAACTGGCTTAAGAGAGACCCAGTACTTC. The gene calls are TRBV19 and TRBJ2-5; no definite D call. The CDR3 runs to 14 residues. Trimming cost V 5 bases and J 4 bases, with 14 bases left between them. Germline CDR1 LNHDA, CDR2 SQIVND (reference sequence). The entire variable domain, with the rest obtained from reference TRBV19 and TRBJ2-5, is as follows: DGGITQSPKYLFRKEGQNVTLSCEQNLNHDAMYWYRQDPGQGLRLIYYSQIVNDFQKGDIAEGYSVSREKKESFPLTVTSAQKNPTAFYLCASSPTGLRETQYFGPGTRLLVL.

The chain is built from TRBV11-2 and TRBJ2-7, with 7 bases that match TRBD1. Germline trimming cut 4 bases from V and 6 bases from J; bases unmatched to any gene: 9. The CDR3 consists of 14 residues. The germline V gene has CDR1 SGHAT and CDR2 FQNNGV. The CDR3 DNA is TGTGCCAGCAGCTCCTTGACAGGGATCGGCGAGCAGTACTTC. This codes for CASSSLTGIGEQYF. The full variable domain, completed using reference TRBV11-2 and TRBJ2-7, is EAGVAQSPRYKIIEKRQSVAFWCNPISGHATLYWYQQILGQGPKLLIQFQNNGVVDDSQLPKDRFSAERLKGVDSTLKIQPAKLEDSAVYLCASSSLTGIGEQYFGPGTRLTVT.

The gene calls are TRBV5-6 and TRBJ1-4, with 9 bases that match TRBD1. Germline V lookup: CDR1 SGHDT, CDR2 YYEEEE. The CDR3 consists of 15 residues. J lost 5 bases, V lost 2 bases, and 4 bases had no gene match. This CDR3 is CASSFSGTGNEKLFF. For the CDR3, the DNA is TGTGCCAGCAGCTTTTCCGGGACAGGGAATGAAAAACTGTTTTTT.

The chain employs TRBV6-6 and TRBJ1-1; D is unclear. Trimming took 2 bases from V and 1 from J, leaving 8 bases between them. Germline CDR1 and CDR2: MNHNY and SVGAGI (reference sequence). This CDR3 is built from 14 residues. The CDR3 DNA sequence: TGTGCCAGCAGTTACGAGGGTCCGAACACTGAAGCTTTCTTT. Protein product: CASSYEGPNTEAFF.

The rearrangement joins TRBV5-6 to TRBJ2-7; D possibly uses TRBD1 or TRBD2 (5 bases each). The V end lost 3 bases, the J end lost 0 bases, and 13 bases lay between the germline ends. This CDR3 is 15 amino acids long. The V gene's germline CDR1 is SGHDT and CDR2 YYEEEE. DNA of the CDR3: TGTGCCAGCAGCTCCCTGGGGGTCAGCTCCTACGAGCAGTACTTC. This encodes CASSSLGVSSYEQYF.

The count of this clone is one. The chain has TRBV23-1 and TRBJ2-7; 9 positions match TRBD1. Being an ORF, TRBV23-1 has a function that is uncertain. The CDR3 spans 20 residues. V shed 0 bases, J shed 1 base, and the junction held 16 bases outside the gene matches. The CDR3 spells CASSQSETGTGLTESYEQYV. For the CDR3, the DNA is TGCGCCAGCAGTCAATCGGAGACCGGGACAGGGTTGACGGAATCCTACGAGCAGTACGTC.

The chain carries TRBV7-3 and TRBJ2-7; 7 nucleotides line up with TRBD1. Germline loops: CDR1 SGHTA, CDR2 FQGTGA. Trimming removed 2 bases from V and 3 bases from J; junction bases left unmatched: 1. This CDR3 is built from 13 residues. CDR3 sequence (DNA): TGTGCCAGCAGCTTATACAGGGGCTACGAGCAGTACGTC. Translated: CASSLYRGYEQYV.